The 16 T cell receptor beta chains below all came from one sample that was sequenced in a study of T cells expressing NK-cell markers. TCRdb reworked the 5' RACE reads into one entry per CDR3 protein, no DNA. This listing includes about 150,000 distinct CDR3 sequences. Input material: blood T cells: a sorted CD56 or NKG2C T cell subset, CD4+ or CD8+ T cells, or bulk PBMC T cells (not recorded which). The source of these receptors is a woman aged 45-65 years in good health.

V is TRBV20-1 and J is TRBJ2-3; the D gene TCRdb calls, TRBD2, cannot be checked with no DNA. The CDR3 has 14 residues. Germline V gene sequence: CDR1 DFQATT, CDR2 SNEGSKA (reference sequence). The CDR3 region is CSASGRLSTDTQYF.

The chain is built from TRBV7-9 and TRBJ2-2; the TCRdb D gene call, TRBD1, has no DNA to confirm it. Germline V gene sequence: CDR1 SEHNR, CDR2 FQNEAQ (reference sequence). This CDR3 contains 12 residues. CDR3 in amino acids: CASSRGTGELFF.

The gene calls are TRBV7-8 and TRBJ2-3. This CDR3 contains 13 residues. CDR1 SGHVS and CDR2 FQNEAQ come from the germline V gene. This CDR3 is CASSPLRTDTQYF.

The CDR3: CASLAVDQETQYF. The V and J genes are TRBV19 and TRBJ2-5; the D call from TCRdb, TRBD2, cannot be confirmed without DNA. CDR3 length: 13 residues. Germline CDR1 and CDR2: LNHDA and SQIVND (reference sequence). The complete variable domain, with remaining parts taken from reference TRBV19 and TRBJ2-5, reads DGGITQSPKYLFRKEGQNVTLSCEQNLNHDAMYWYRQDPGQGLRLIYYSQIVNDFQKGDIAEGYSVSREKKESFPLTVTSAQKNPTAFYLCASLAVDQETQYFGPGTRLLVL.

This chain uses TRBV27 with TRBJ2-1; TCRdb outputs TRBD1, but without DNA this stays unchecked. In germline, CDR1 is MNHEY, CDR2 SMNVEV (reference sequence). This CDR3 contains 15 residues. CDR3 sequence: CASSSTGEQYNEQFF.

The chain carries TRBV7-8 and TRBJ1-2. Germline V CDR1 and CDR2: SGHVS, FQNEAQ. The CDR3 length is 12 residues. Here the CDR3 reads CASSSMTYGYTF.

This chain links TRBV3-1 with TRBJ1-2; TCRdb selects TRBD1, and the lack of DNA leaves this call unchecked. The CDR3 length is 16 residues. Germline-derived CDR1 and CDR2 are LGHDT and YNNKEL (reference sequence). Here the CDR3 reads CASSHLRTGEDYGYTF.

This chain connects TRBV4-1 to TRBJ1-3. This CDR3 has 16 residues. CDR1 is MGHRA and CDR2 is YSYEKL in the germline V gene. The CDR3 loop is CASSQDFRPGGNTIYF.

The CDR3 loop is CASSWTSTNEKLFF. The rearrangement uses TRBV6-2 or TRBV6-3 and TRBJ1-4; the D call from TCRdb, TRBD1, cannot be confirmed without DNA. CDR1 is MNHEY, CDR2 SVGEGT, per germline. The length of the CDR3 is 14 residues.

This sequence joins TRBV20-1 and TRBJ1-5; as DNA is missing, the TRBD1 call by TCRdb cannot be tested. Germline V gene data show CDR1 as DFQATT and CDR2 as SNEGSKA (reference sequence). This CDR3 has 14 amino acids. The CDR3 is CSAGGEQAQKPQHF.

V is TRBV27 and J is TRBJ2-7. Germline CDR1 MNHEY, CDR2 SMNVEV (reference sequence). The CDR3 length is 13 residues. This CDR3 reads CASSLLSSYEQYF.

The V gene is TRBV4-1, the J gene TRBJ2-5. The germline gives CDR1 MGHRA, CDR2 YSYEKL. This CDR3 comprises 14 residues. This chain's CDR3 is CASSADGRRWTQYF.

The CDR3 sequence is CASSLPENYGYTF. V usage is TRBV11-3 and J usage is TRBJ1-2. The CDR3 loop spans 13 amino acids. CDR1 is SGHNT, CDR2 YENEEA, per germline.

V usage is TRBV24-1 and J usage is TRBJ2-1; without DNA, the TCRdb call of TRBD2 cannot be checked. The CDR3 is 14 amino acids. Per the germline V gene, CDR1 is KGHDR and CDR2 is SFDVKD. This CDR3 is CATSGWDYQNEQFF.

This rearrangement joins TRBV27 to TRBJ2-3; TCRdb proposes TRBD1, but this gene call is untestable without DNA. This CDR3 comprises 13 residues. Per germline, CDR1 MNHEY and CDR2 SMNVEV (reference sequence). CDR3 residues: CASAGKDTDTQYF.

The chain has TRBV7-9 and TRBJ2-5; TCRdb's D gene call, TRBD1, goes unchecked for lack of DNA. CDR3 size: 13 residues. Per the germline V gene, CDR1 is SEHNR and CDR2 is FQNEAQ (reference sequence). The CDR3 here is CASSSQGLETQYF.